This T cell receptor (beta chain) was documented in a study of vaccination and CD4 T cells after COVID-19. Across the study: The stimulating agents, overlapping spike peptides, came from SARS-CoV-2, HCoV-NL63, HCoV-OC43 and HCoV-229E.

As for this clonotype: Its matching antigen is unknown.

An Oncomine TCR Beta short-read assay was used to sequence the DNA from cultured CD4+ T cells. In this case, cultured CD4+ T cells provided the extracted genomic DNA. TCRdb fed the PCR reads into MiXCR, producing one record per CDR3 protein. Among about 22,000 distinct CDR3 sequences listed, about 30% were seen once. The sample's time point: late sampling 161 to 241 days after vaccination in a few convalescent patients. Treatment described: roughly 10-day PBMC culture with coronavirus spike peptide pools or control peptides (ViraFEST assay). ViraFEST expanded antigen-specific T cells with peptide pools, then sequenced TCRs. There were positive PCR dates ranging from March to December 2020, all predating US Alpha, Beta and Delta variants. The ends were cut back, 4 bases at V and 6 bases at J, with 13 bases in the middle. The CDR3 loop spans 13 amino acids. Looked up from germline, CDR1 is SGHNT and CDR2 is YYREEE (reference sequence).

The source is a human donor who had recovered from COVID-19. The V gene is TRBV5-4, the J gene TRBJ1-1; perhaps TRBD1 as D (5 bases). Here the sequenced sample was CD4+ T cells from blood, cultured in vitro, taken about 7 months after SARS-CoV-2 vaccination. The CDR3 DNA reads as TGTGCCAGCAGCCGGGGGATGGCGGCTGAAGCTTTCTTT. Encoded protein: CASSRGMAAEAFF. The full variable domain, in which reference TRBV5-4 and TRBJ1-1 provide the parts outside the CDR3, is ETGVTQSPTHLIKTRGQQVTLRCSSQSGHNTVSWYQQALGQGPQFIFQYYREEENGRGNFPPRFSGLQFPNYSSELNVNALELDDSALYLCASSRGMAAEAFFGQGTRLTVV.